The clone carrying this TCR beta chain was counted between two and nine times. Trimming removed 5 bases from V and 7 bases from J, with 22 bases in between. In germline, CDR1 is MDHEN, CDR2 SYDVKM. This CDR3 comprises 16 residues. The source of the sample is a study of T-cell reconstitution after alpha-beta-depleted transplantation in children. Construction of the TCRbeta library involved unique molecular identifiers. TCRdb re-called the PCR reads with MiXCR, one entry per CDR3 protein. Altogether over 300,000 distinct CDR3 sequences are present, approximately 10% being singletons, with the ten largest covering around 2.4%.

Specimen: PBMCs from the stem cell graft donor, collected from the stem cell graft. This receptor was taken from a human donor who donated a stem cell graft to a child with acute lymphoblastic leukemia. The gene calls are TRBV28 and TRBJ2-3; TRBD2 might be the D (6 bases). CDR3 in amino acids: CASSLHGWREGNTQYF. In DNA, the CDR3 is TGTGCCAGCAGTCTCCATGGGTGGCGGGAAGGAAATACGCAGTATTTT.